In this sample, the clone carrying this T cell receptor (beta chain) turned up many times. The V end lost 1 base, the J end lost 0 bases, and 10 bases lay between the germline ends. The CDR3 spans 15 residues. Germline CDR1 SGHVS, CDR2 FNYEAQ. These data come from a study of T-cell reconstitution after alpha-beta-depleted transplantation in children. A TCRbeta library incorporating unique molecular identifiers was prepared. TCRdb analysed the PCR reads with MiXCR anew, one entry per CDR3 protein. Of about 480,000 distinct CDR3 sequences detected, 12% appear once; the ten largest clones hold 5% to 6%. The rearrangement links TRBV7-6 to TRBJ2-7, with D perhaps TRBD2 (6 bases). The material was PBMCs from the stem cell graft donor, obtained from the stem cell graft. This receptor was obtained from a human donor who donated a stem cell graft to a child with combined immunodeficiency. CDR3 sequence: CASSLEGLDSYEQYF. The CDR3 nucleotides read TGTGCCAGCAGCTTAGAGGGACTTGACTCCTACGAGCAGTACTTC.